Here is one T cell receptor beta chain with its context. This clonotype was detected once. Its antigen is unknown. It has no much larger one-base neighbor in the sample; base qualities were not kept. One read offers little support. This sample stems from a study of regulatory T cells in long-lasting Graves disease (dated by TCRdb to the early 2020s). Turning to the overall study: Antithyroid drugs had been taken for less than 3 months by newly diagnosed Graves' disease patients. Persistent Graves' disease patients were compared with newly diagnosed Graves' disease patients by peripheral blood TCR sequencing and RNA sequencing. The study was registered as a clinical trial and conducted in China. A total of roughly 33 samples were covered by TCR sequencing, comprising approximately 13 persistent and around 20 newly diagnosed Graves' disease patients. Beyond this particular receptor, the publication reports: Sequencing and analysis were limited to the TCR beta chain. Only peripheral blood was studied, because thyroid tissue, the primary lesion, was inaccessible. Compared with newly diagnosed patients, persistent Graves' disease patients had lower TCR Shannon entropy and fewer highly expanded clones, which suggests clonal expansion. The authors acknowledged the small sample size as a limitation that may reduce accuracy. More public clonotypes were shared among persistent patients (roughly 3,000) than among newly diagnosed patients (more than 900).

This specimen's time point label, per the study, means: newly diagnosed GD, antithyroid drugs for less than 3 months. For both TCR sequencing and RNA sequencing, RNA was extracted from PBMCs in TRIzol. The diagnosis of Graves' disease was made according to American Thyroid Association guidelines. Patients were recruited from an endocrinology department in Xi'an, China. Each patient gave approximately 9.7 milliliters of peripheral blood, collected in an EDTA anticoagulant tube. Ficoll Paque Plus density gradient separation was used to isolate PBMCs, and no further T cell sorting was done. RNA quality was checked with an Agilent 2100 Bioanalyzer and agarose gel, and concentration with a NanoDrop 2000. The library relied on multiplex PCR. The run used an Illumina HiSeq 4000. iRepertoire HTBI primers and Arm-PCR amplification of CDR3 regions were used to construct TCR beta libraries. Before sequencing, the PCR products underwent gel purification. For the original study's pipeline: Gene usage analysis of CDR3 amino acid clonotypes used the approximately 62 TRBV and 14 TRBJ segments found across samples. Filtered high-quality paired reads were merged into contigs using COPE and FqMerger. Contigs were aligned with BLAST to IMGT TRBV, TRBD and TRBJ reference genes, and CDR3 was defined per IMGT. Highly expanded clones were defined as clonotypes with a frequency above 0.1%. Shannon entropy served as the measure of repertoire diversity, while the Gini coefficient captured V-J evenness. A clonotype found in more than one individual was treated as public. TCRdb reanalyzed the raw reads on its own, using fastp at Q25 for trimming and MiXCR for clone calling, and kept in-frame beta chains. Identical CDR3 proteins give one entry, which carries the most common genes and DNA. The V and J calls were determined by TCRdb, not by the authors. In this sample the table shows roughly 380,000 distinct CDR3 sequences, about a sixth of which occur a single time. Of the sample, 25% to 30% falls within the top ten clones.

The sample was also reused in another study, on T cells in Graves' hyperthyroidism and ophthalmopathy. Drawing on the second study: Stable Graves' hyperthyroidism was defined as the absence of progression to ophthalmopathy over 18 months of follow-up. Hyperthyroidism patients were newly diagnosed, had a disease duration of under 2 months, and were aged 18 to 65 years. The study excluded patients with uncontrolled infections, other autoimmune diseases, pregnancy or lactation. Clinical symptoms, serum thyroxine and TRAb, thyroid ultrasound, and orbital computed tomography formed the basis for the diagnoses. The first round of RT-PCR for the TCR CDR3 was performed with the HTBI primer set and the Qiagen OneStep RT-PCR kit. Blood samples also contained most of the expanded thyroid clonotypes (frequency above 0.001), which suggests that blood repertoires may reflect thyroid immune responses. A model built on a 13 V-J signature distinguished ophthalmopathy from stable hyperthyroidism, reaching around 90% sensitivity and around 81% specificity in cross-validation and 80%/75% in testing. In validation, progression to ophthalmopathy was predicted by the model with 70.59% sensitivity and 72% to 80% specificity, a median of about 6.8 months before onset. A discovery cohort of about a hundred patients, 43 with Graves' ophthalmopathy and about 60 with stable Graves' hyperthyroidism, was used to find distinguishing TCR V-J signatures. An independent validation cohort of 18 to 20 hyperthyroidism patients and more than 15 patients who later progressed to ophthalmopathy tested prospective prediction of ophthalmopathy. The 90 to 100 discovery patients were randomly split 7:3 into training and test sets. In addition, the study compared T-cell repertoires in thyroid tissue and in blood from about 6 Graves' hyperthyroidism patients. Once sampling was done, hyperthyroidism patients were given methimazole at a starting dose of 30 mg daily, whereas ophthalmopathy patients were given high-dose intravenous methylprednisolone. The libraries were constructed in a second round of multiplex PCR and then size-selected and purified. Paired-end sequencing of the libraries was performed with 100 bp reads on an Illumina HiSeq2000. SOAPnuke was used to process the raw data, throwing out any read that contained adapters or uncalled bases, had a mean Phred below 15, or lacked an exact constant-primer or identifier match. High-quality paired reads were merged with COPE v1.2.5, and unique nucleotide sequences were defined as clonotypes. MiTCR v1.1 was used to align the clonotypes against IMGT TRBV, TRBD and TRBJ reference segments. The analysis included only V-J combinations with a frequency above 0.0001, which together covered 99% to 99.2% of the repertoires. The TCS score was defined as the ratio of F50 (clonal expansion) to E x V (chaos), calculated using BLOSUM62-based TCRdist between CDR3 peptides within each V-J. Welch's t-statistics and random forest reduced roughly 530 V-J features to 10 to 15, which were used in a naive Bayes classifier (R e1071). Sample size was not statistically predetermined, and investigators were not blinded to group allocation. The paper reports TCR Vbeta CDR3 sequencing of approximately 140 peripheral blood samples: around 45 ophthalmopathy, under 85 hyperthyroidism and around 17 progressor patients.

Source: peripheral blood mononuclear cells (PBMCs), taken at new diagnosis, from a patient treated with antithyroid drugs. This clonotype originated in a man in his forties or fifties with Graves disease. Donor details come from another sample of the same person, matched by shared clones.

The DNA sequence is as follows: TGCAGCGTACGACTAGACCCAACGAAGACCCAGTACTTC. Its translation reads: CSVRLDPTKTQYF. The chain is assembled from TRBV29-1 and TRBJ2-5; D gene: possibly TRBD2, on 6 matching bases. The germline V gene supplies CDR1 SQVTM and CDR2 ANQGSEA. The germline ends are 17 bases apart after V is trimmed by 6 bases and J by 6 bases. Reading from cysteine to phenylalanine, the CDR3 counts 13 amino acids. The entry retains the CDR3 DNA only, 39 bases that are in frame from base 1.